What follows are 21 T cell receptor beta chains derived from one specimen sequenced in a study of cytomegalovirus exposure and HLA in healthy donors. PCR amplification relied on 60 Vbeta primers (plus 13 Jbeta primers). The table came from immunoSEQ multiplex PCR; TCRdb's copy has only in-frame clones and leaves some out. Of 160,000 or so clones in the sample, 60% to 80% were seen once. Sample: PBMCs. Receptors were obtained from a man aged 50 to 60 in good health and CMV-seropositive.

The chain links TRBV10-3 to TRBJ1-1; TRBD1 aligns across 8 bases. CDR3 length equals 13 residues. The V gene's germline CDR1 is ENHRY and CDR2 SYGVKD. The V gene end was trimmed by 8 bases and the J gene end by 3 bases; junction bases not matched to a gene: 5. CDR3 bases: TGTGCCATCCAGGGGGCCGCGGACACTGAAGCTTTCTTT. Amino acids: CAIQGAADTEAFF.

This clone was seen only a few times. Within the sample, other DNA sequences also encode this same CDR3. The chain carries TRBV2 and TRBJ2-5; 7 positions agree with TRBD2. V shed 7 bases, J shed 5 bases, and the junction held 1 base outside the gene matches. The CDR3 length is 11 residues. Germline V gene lookup returns CDR1 SNHLY and CDR2 FYNNEI. The DNA of the CDR3 is TGTGCCAGCACGCGGGAGGAGACCCAGTACTTC. Translated: CASTREETQYF.

The chain combines TRBV29-1 with TRBJ2-5, with D possibly matching TRBD2 (7 bases). Germline CDR1 and CDR2: SQVTM and ANQGSEA. This CDR3 is 17 amino acids long. V lost 2 bases and J lost 0, with 19 bases in between. The DNA of the CDR3 is TGCAGCGTTGAATCCCCTTGGGAGGGGGAGTACCAAGAGACCCAGTACTTC. Its protein is CSVESPWEGEYQETQYF. Full variable domain (missing parts from reference TRBV29-1 and TRBJ2-5): SAVISQKPSRDICQRGTSLTIQCQVDSQVTMMFWYRQQPGQSLTLIATANQGSEATYESGFVIDKFPISRPNLTFSTLTVSNMSPEDSSIYLCSVESPWEGEYQETQYFGPGTRLLVL.

This chain uses TRBV7-2 with TRBJ2-2, with D maybe TRBD1 (7 bases). Germline V CDR1 and CDR2: SGHTA, FQGNSA. CDR3 length equals 15 residues. V was clipped by 5 bases and J by 6 bases, with 16 bases between them. The CDR3 protein is CASSPQGEVAGELFF. The CDR3 DNA reads TGTGCCAGCAGCCCTCAGGGGGAGGTGGCCGGGGAGCTGTTTTTT.

Regarding this clone: This CDR3 is also generated by other DNA sequences in the sample. The chain joins TRBV18 to TRBJ1-5; D ambiguous. Trimming shortened V by 0 bases and J by 1 base, and 7 bases separated the two germline ends. The CDR3 is made up of 15 amino acids. CDR1 and CDR2 from the germline V gene are KGHSH and LQKENI. This chain's CDR3 is CASSPPGRSNQPQHF. The CDR3 DNA follows: TGTGCCAGCTCACCACCGGGCCGGAGCAATCAGCCCCAGCATTTT.

The chain uses TRBV4-1 and TRBJ2-7, with 7 bases aligning to TRBD2. The CDR3 length is 15 residues. Germline V gives CDR1 MGHRA, CDR2 YSYEKL. Trimming took 2 bases from V and 3 from J; bases not matched to a gene: 7. CDR3 in amino acids: CASSQMHGTNYEQYF. CDR3 coding DNA: TGCGCCAGCAGCCAAATGCACGGGACTAACTACGAGCAGTACTTC.

This chain links TRBV10-3 with TRBJ2-3, with TRBD1 identical over 8 bases. Germline V gene data show CDR1 as ENHRY and CDR2 as SYGVKD. V was clipped by 6 bases and J by 4 bases; unmatched bases: 6. The CDR3 spans 14 residues. The CDR3 loop is CAIREGQAPDTQYF. The CDR3 region has the DNA TGTGCCATCAGGGAGGGACAGGCTCCAGATACGCAGTATTTT.

The chain recombines TRBV7-2 with TRBJ1-3; D is unclear. CDR1 is SGHTA and CDR2 is FQGNSA in the germline V gene. V lost 2 bases to trimming and J lost 0 bases, with 11 bases between them. The CDR3 is 16 residues long. The CDR3 loop reads CASSLNWAGSGNTIYF. DNA of the CDR3: TGTGCCAGCAGCTTAAACTGGGCTGGCTCTGGAAACACCATATATTTT.

V and J are TRBV2 and TRBJ2-5, with 7 bases fitting TRBD1. The J call may be mistaken, given a closer DNA end match to TRBJ2-7. Germline V lookup: CDR1 SNHLY, CDR2 FYNNEI. This CDR3 region has 12 residues. In DNA, the CDR3 is TGTGCCAGCAGCCAACAGGGGTTCGAGCAGTACTTC. The encoded protein is CASSQQGFEQYF.

The V gene is TRBV19, the J gene TRBJ2-2; D is perhaps TRBD1 (6 bases). The germline V gene has CDR1 LNHDA and CDR2 SQIVND (reference sequence). Trimming left V 6 bases short and J 5 bases short, with 16 bases between. This CDR3 has 15 amino acids. The CDR3 loop is CASSSYQGWTGELFF. The CDR3 DNA reads as TGTGCCAGTAGCAGTTATCAGGGGTGGACCGGGGAGCTGTTTTTT.

J is TRBJ2-3 and V is TRBV19; TRBD2 aligns across 11 bases. V shed 0 bases, J shed 4 bases, and the junction held 6 bases outside the gene matches. CDR3 size: 17 residues. Germline values: CDR1 LNHDA, CDR2 SQIVND (reference sequence). CDR3 DNA sequence: TGTGCCAGTAGTATAGATCCCGGGACTAGCGGTTCAGATACGCAGTATTTT. Protein: CASSIDPGTSGSDTQYF. The entire variable domain, with the rest obtained from reference TRBV19 and TRBJ2-3, is as follows: DGGITQSPKYLFRKEGQNVTLSCEQNLNHDAMYWYRQDPGQGLRLIYYSQIVNDFQKGDIAEGYSVSREKKESFPLTVTSAQKNPTAFYLCASSIDPGTSGSDTQYFGPGTRLTVL.

The chain couples TRBV4-2 to TRBJ2-1; weak D call: TRBD2 (5 bases). The CDR3 runs 16 residues. The germline V gene encodes CDR1 LGHNA and CDR2 YNFKEQ. Trimming cost V 3 bases and J 5 bases, with 17 bases left between them. The chain's CDR3 is CASSQKELERDNEQFF. CDR3 sequence (DNA): TGTGCCAGCAGCCAGAAAGAATTGGAGAGGGACAATGAGCAGTTCTTC.

This clone appeared a single time. This chain connects TRBV18 to TRBJ1-6; D call uncertain. CDR1 is KGHSH and CDR2 is LQKENI in the germline V gene. CDR3 length: 15 residues. The V gene lost 3 bases and the J gene lost 7 bases, with 13 bases spanning the gap. The chain's CDR3 is CASSPLASENSPLHF. In DNA form, the CDR3 reads TGTGCCAGCTCACCTTTAGCCAGCGAGAATTCACCCCTCCACTTT.

The chain uses TRBV7-9 and TRBJ1-4; D remains unclear. V lost 3 bases to trimming and J lost 8 bases, with 10 bases between them. This CDR3 contains 13 residues. CDR1 is SEHNR, CDR2 FQNEAQ, per germline (reference sequence). CDR3 sequence reads: CASSFLIGEKLFF. CDR3 nucleotide sequence: TGTGCCAGCAGCTTCCTTATCGGGGAAAAACTGTTTTTT.

V is TRBV14 and J is TRBJ1-2; no firm D call. V was pared by 1 base and J by 6 bases, with 12 bases between. Germline CDR1 SGHDN, CDR2 FVKESK. This CDR3 is built from 14 residues. The CDR3 sequence: CASSQVRGGDGYTF. The CDR3 coding sequence is TGTGCCAGCAGCCAAGTCCGGGGAGGAGATGGCTACACCTTC.

This sequence joins TRBV7-8 and TRBJ2-2, with a possible D match to TRBD1 (6 bases). Germline V CDR1 and CDR2: SGHVS, FQNEAQ. V lost 5 bases and J 0 bases, leaving 13 bases between the germline ends. The CDR3 runs to 16 residues. The DNA of the CDR3 is TGTGCCAGCAGCAAGTACAGGGTTGCGAACACCGGGGAGCTGTTTTTT. It is translated as CASSKYRVANTGELFF.

The chain uses TRBV6-1 and TRBJ2-7; the D is unclear. The V end was cut by 1 base, the J end by 0 bases, with 7 bases between. The CDR3 loop spans 14 amino acids. Per germline, CDR1 MNHNS and CDR2 SASEGT. In DNA, the CDR3 is TGTGCCAGCAGTGAAGGCTTGAGCTCCTACGAGCAGTACTTC. It encodes CASSEGLSSYEQYF.

J is TRBJ2-1 and V is TRBV6-6, with unresolved D. Germline CDR1 and CDR2: MNHNY and SVGAGI (reference sequence). The CDR3 runs 12 residues. Trimming took off 5 bases at V and 12 bases at J, with 14 bases between the two ends. The CDR3 DNA reads TGTGCCAGCAGTCCCCGAGAGTACGGGCAGTTCTTC. It yields the protein CASSPREYGQFF.

This clone was recorded only once. The chain has TRBV7-2 and TRBJ2-3; 13 nucleotides align to TRBD2. There are 16 residues in the CDR3. V shed 5 bases, J shed 5 bases, and the junction held 7 bases outside the gene matches. CDR1 and CDR2 (germline): SGHTA, FQGNSA. For the CDR3, the DNA is TGTGCCAGCAGCAACGGACTAGCGGGGGTGAGAGATACGCAGTATTTT. Residues: CASSNGLAGVRDTQYF.

This chain connects TRBV11-2 to TRBJ2-2, with D possibly matching TRBD1 (6 bases). This CDR3 is built from 18 residues. The germline V and J ends were trimmed by 1 base and 0 bases, with 15 bases remaining between them. Germline CDR1 reads SGHAT; CDR2 reads FQNNGV. CDR3 bases: TGTGCCAGCAGCTTAGGACAGGAGAAGAATCCGAACACCGGGGAGCTGTTTTTT. Protein sequence: CASSLGQEKNPNTGELFF.

This clone appeared a single time. V is TRBV15 and J is TRBJ2-3; the match to TRBD1 covers 9 bases. With 0 bases clipped from V and 4 bases from J, the junction kept 11 bases outside the gene matches. Germline loops: CDR1 LNHNV, CDR2 YYDKDF (reference sequence). The CDR3 has 18 amino acids. Here the CDR3 DNA reads TGTGCCACCAGCAGAGAGCCCGGGACAGGGTCGGGAGCAGATACGCAGTATTTT. Amino acids: CATSREPGTGSGADTQYF.